This T cell receptor (beta chain) was observed in a study of cytomegalovirus exposure and HLA in healthy donors. Researchers ran the PCR with 60 Vbeta and 13 Jbeta primers. TCRdb's copy holds only in-frame clones and misses some; the assay was immunoSEQ multiplex PCR. The table has around 130,000 clones, around three quarters seen once. V was clipped by 3 bases and J by 8 bases, with 13 bases between them. The CDR3 has 13 residues. Germline V gene sequence: CDR1 KGHSH, CDR2 LQKENI. This receptor was identified in a man between 18 and 35 years old in good health and CMV-seronegative. The chain uses TRBV18 and TRBJ1-2, with D unresolved. The sample was PBMCs. The CDR3 loop reads CASSPDGIRGYTF. In DNA, the CDR3 is TGTGCCAGCTCACCTGACGGGATTCGAGGCTACACCTTC. Looking up the rest from reference TRBV18 and TRBJ1-2 gives the full variable domain: NAGVMQNPRHLVRRRGQEARLRCSPMKGHSHVYWYRQLPEEGLKFMVYLQKENIIDESGMPKERFSAEFPKEGPSILRIQQVVRGDSAAYFCASSPDGIRGYTFGSGTRLTVV.